The source of this T cell receptor beta chain is a study of T cells in Graves' hyperthyroidism and ophthalmopathy. Regions amplified from RNA transcripts were the TCR beta CDR3 regions. HTBI primers were employed in a first-round RT-PCR of the TCR CDR3. Each CDR3 protein is one row after TCRdb ran MiXCR on the multiplex PCR reads. This table holds nearly 750,000 distinct CDR3 sequences, over 35% found once. On this clonotype itself: Its antigen is unidentified.

Overall study results and limits: Blood samples included most of the expanded thyroid clonotypes exceeding 0.001. A model of 13 V-J features distinguished ophthalmopathy from stable hyperthyroidism.

Uncontrolled infections, other autoimmune diseases, pregnancy or lactation led to exclusion of patients. CDR1 is SGHVS and CDR2 is FNYEAQ in the germline V gene. With V trimmed by 5 bases and J by 0 bases, 9 bases remained unmatched. The CDR3 spans 17 residues. Sequencing was done on a sample of blood. The receptor was derived from a middle-aged woman with Graves' hyperthyroidism. The genes are TRBV7-6 and TRBJ1-1, with 10 bases aligning to TRBD1. CDR3 sequence (DNA): TGTGCCAGCAGCCATACCGGGACAGGGGTTTTGAACACTGAAGCTTTCTTT. It translates to CASSHTGTGVLNTEAFF.